This TCR beta chain was recorded in a study of cytotoxic CD8 clonotypes in ibrutinib-treated CLL. Germline CDR1 is SGHRS and CDR2 is YFSETQ. This CDR3 region has 15 residues. The V end lost 3 bases, the J end lost 5 bases, and 15 bases lay between the germline ends. This table comes from immunoSEQ multiplex PCR, and its TCRdb copy is limited to in-frame clones, with some not included. The sample has some 50,000 clones; around 68% are singletons. This TCR was sampled from a human donor with chronic lymphocytic leukemia. The chain carries TRBV5-1 and TRBJ2-4, with D perhaps matching TRBD2 (6 bases). This sample comprised PBMCs, obtained after 12 months of ibrutinib treatment. The CDR3 spells CASSSGRHLENIQYF. The CDR3 DNA is TGCGCCAGCAGCTCCGGGAGACACCTCGAAAACATTCAGTACTTC.